The 9 T cell receptor beta chains presented below share a single source sample, sequenced in a study of post-analysis software for immune sequencing data. Study-wide results and caveats: In patients, roughly five TRBV segments were more frequent than in controls, with TRBV5-6, TRBV5-1 and TRBV20-1 among them.

Their antigens remain unidentified. Unique-molecular-identifier-tagged TCR beta cDNA libraries were used. TCRdb re-derived calls from the PCR reads in MiXCR, one entry per CDR3 protein. There are roughly 410,000 distinct CDR3 sequences in the sample; roughly 30% occur only once, and around an eighth lies in the top ten. Material: blood. These receptors all come from a girl between 5 and 17 years old with multiple sclerosis.

In DNA, the CDR3 is TGTGCCAGCCGCCCCCTACAGGCTTCCTATGGCTACACCTTC. This sequence encodes CASRPLQASYGYTF. The rearrangement joins TRBV28 to TRBJ1-2; tentatively, D is TRBD1 (5 bases). Trimming took off 8 bases at V and 4 bases at J, with 17 bases between the two ends. The germline V gene has CDR1 MDHEN and CDR2 SYDVKM. The CDR3 runs 14 residues.

This clonotype came up a few times. The gene calls are TRBV20-1 and TRBJ2-1, with TRBD1 matching 7 bases. The junction had 11 bases not matched to a gene; V was cut back by 3 bases and J by 3 bases. From germline, CDR1 is DFQATT and CDR2 SNEGSKA (reference sequence). The length of the CDR3 is 16 residues. This CDR3 reads CSARVLRDRYYNEQFF. CDR3 nucleotides: TGCAGTGCTAGGGTCCTCCGGGACAGATACTACAATGAGCAGTTCTTC.

The J gene is TRBJ1-4, the V gene TRBV4-1, with D unclear. Germline loops: CDR1 MGHRA, CDR2 YSYEKL. V was pared by 4 bases and J by 7 bases, with 10 bases between. This CDR3 is 13 amino acids long. The CDR3 spells CASSPAAVEKLFF. The CDR3 nucleotides read TGCGCCAGCAGCCCGGCGGCAGTTGAAAAACTGTTTTTT.

V is TRBV29-1 and J is TRBJ1-1; D perhaps matches TRBD1 (5 bases). Germline V lookup: CDR1 SQVTM, CDR2 ANQGSEA. This CDR3 spans 13 amino acids. V shed 4 bases and J shed 0 bases, with 9 bases lying between them. CDR3 sequence reads: CSVVGQLNTEAFF. CDR3 in DNA: TGCAGCGTTGTGGGGCAGCTGAACACTGAAGCTTTCTTT.

This sequence joins TRBV5-4 and TRBJ2-7, with 7 bases matching TRBD1. V lost 3 bases, J lost 5 bases, and 11 bases stayed unmatched. The CDR3 is 15 residues long. Germline V CDR1 and CDR2: SGHNT, YYREEE (reference sequence). CDR3 DNA sequence: TGTGCCAGCAGCTCGCCGGAGACAGGGAACGACGAGCAGTACTTC. Residues: CASSSPETGNDEQYF.

This clonotype has ten or more counts. V gene TRBV7-6 combines with J gene TRBJ2-6, with D unresolved. The CDR3 extends over 16 amino acids. Trimming removed 4 bases from V and 2 bases from J, with 12 bases in between. Germline CDR1 and CDR2: SGHVS and FNYEAQ. CDR3 nucleotides: TGTGCCAGCAGCTCCCCCTGGGGTGCTGGGGCCAACGTCCTGACTTTC. Translation: CASSSPWGAGANVLTF. Based on the CDR3 plus reference TRBV7-6 and TRBJ2-6, the full variable domain is GAGVSQSPRYKVTKRGQDVALRCDPISGHVSLYWYRQALGQGPEFLTYFNYEAQQDKSGLPNDRFSAERPEGSISTLTIQRTEQRDSAMYRCASSSPWGAGANVLTFGAGSRLTVL.

As for this clonotype: A junction boundary mismatches the germline segment, possibly from a read error. V gene TRBV12-3 or TRBV12-4 combines with J gene TRBJ2-7, with a tentative D call TRBD2 (5 bases). This CDR3 has 13 residues. The CDR3 DNA sequence: TGTGCCGGCAGTTGGGATCGGGGTGGCGAGCAGTACTTC. Amino acids: CAGSWDRGGEQYF.

This chain uses TRBV3-1 with TRBJ1-2; D gene uncertain. The CDR3 has 15 amino acids. The ends were cut back, 1 base at V and 0 bases at J, with 9 bases in the middle. From germline, CDR1 is LGHDT and CDR2 YNNKEL (reference sequence). The CDR3, as DNA: TGTGCCAGCAGCCAAGGGACTGCGGCTAACTATGGCTACACCTTC. Its protein is CASSQGTAANYGYTF.

In the case of this clonotype: Relative to the germline gene, one junction end is altered; a read error may explain this. This sequence joins TRBV5-5 and TRBJ2-3; D is possibly TRBD1 (6 bases). This CDR3 has 16 residues. Germline-derived CDR1 and CDR2 are SGHKS and YYEKEE (reference sequence). CDR3 in amino acids: CVSSSGTTFSTDTQYF. DNA of the CDR3: TGTGTCAGCAGCTCCGGGACAACCTTTAGCACAGATACGCAGTATTTT.